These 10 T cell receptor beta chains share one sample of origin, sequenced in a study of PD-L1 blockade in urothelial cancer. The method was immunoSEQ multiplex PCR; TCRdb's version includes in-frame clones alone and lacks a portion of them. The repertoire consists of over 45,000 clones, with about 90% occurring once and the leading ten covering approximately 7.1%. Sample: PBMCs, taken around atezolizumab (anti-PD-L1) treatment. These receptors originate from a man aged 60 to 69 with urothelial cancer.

CDR3 residues: CASSQVRVKGDYGYTF. In nucleotides, the CDR3 is TGCGCCAGCAGCCAGGTTAGGGTGAAGGGGGACTATGGCTACACCTTC. The chain has TRBV4-1 and TRBJ1-2, with D maybe TRBD1 (6 bases). This CDR3 comprises 16 residues. Deletions cut 3 bases from V and 3 bases from J, with 17 bases between. Germline V gene lookup returns CDR1 MGHRA and CDR2 YSYEKL.

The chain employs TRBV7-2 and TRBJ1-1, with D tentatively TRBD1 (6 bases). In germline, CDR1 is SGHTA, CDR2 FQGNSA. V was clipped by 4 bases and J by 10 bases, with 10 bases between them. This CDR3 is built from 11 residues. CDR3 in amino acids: CASSSGAGAFF. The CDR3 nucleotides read TGTGCCAGCAGCTCAGGGGCCGGAGCTTTCTTT.

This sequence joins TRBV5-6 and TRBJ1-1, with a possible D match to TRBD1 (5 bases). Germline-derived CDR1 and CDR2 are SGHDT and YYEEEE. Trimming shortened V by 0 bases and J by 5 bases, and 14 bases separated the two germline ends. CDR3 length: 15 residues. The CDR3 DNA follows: TGTGCCAGCAGCTTGGGTTGGGGCTGGGGTACTGAAGCTTTCTTT. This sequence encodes CASSLGWGWGTEAFF.

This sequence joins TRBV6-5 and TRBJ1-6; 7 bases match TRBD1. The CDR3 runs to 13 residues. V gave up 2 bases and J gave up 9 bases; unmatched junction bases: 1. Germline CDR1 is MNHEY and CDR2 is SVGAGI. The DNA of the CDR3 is TGTGCCAGCAGTTACCCAGGGGGTTCACCCCTCCACTTT. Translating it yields CASSYPGGSPLHF.

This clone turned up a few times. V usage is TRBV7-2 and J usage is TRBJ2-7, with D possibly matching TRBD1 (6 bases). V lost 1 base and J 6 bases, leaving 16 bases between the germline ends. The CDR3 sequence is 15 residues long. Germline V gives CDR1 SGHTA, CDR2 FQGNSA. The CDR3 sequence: CASSLVAGARTEQYF. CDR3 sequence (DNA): TGTGCCAGCAGCTTAGTCGCAGGGGCGCGTACCGAGCAGTACTTC.

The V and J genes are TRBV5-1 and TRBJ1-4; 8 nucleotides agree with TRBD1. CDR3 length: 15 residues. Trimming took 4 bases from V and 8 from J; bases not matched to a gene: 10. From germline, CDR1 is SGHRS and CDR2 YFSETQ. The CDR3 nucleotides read TGCGCCAGCAGCGATGCTCAGGGGGCGGACGAAAAACTGTTTTTT. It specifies CASSDAQGADEKLFF.

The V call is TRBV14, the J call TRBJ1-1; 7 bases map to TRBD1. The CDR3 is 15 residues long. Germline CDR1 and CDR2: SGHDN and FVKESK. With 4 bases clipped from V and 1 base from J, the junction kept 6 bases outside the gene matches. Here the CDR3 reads CASSRLTGANTEAFF. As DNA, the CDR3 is TGTGCCAGCAGCCGGTTAACAGGGGCGAACACTGAAGCTTTCTTT.

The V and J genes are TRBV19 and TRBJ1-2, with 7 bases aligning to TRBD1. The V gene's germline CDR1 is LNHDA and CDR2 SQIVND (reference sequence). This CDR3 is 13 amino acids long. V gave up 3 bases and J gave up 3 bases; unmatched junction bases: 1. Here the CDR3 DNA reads TGTGCCAGTAGTATTACAGGGGACTATGGCTACACCTTC. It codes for CASSITGDYGYTF.

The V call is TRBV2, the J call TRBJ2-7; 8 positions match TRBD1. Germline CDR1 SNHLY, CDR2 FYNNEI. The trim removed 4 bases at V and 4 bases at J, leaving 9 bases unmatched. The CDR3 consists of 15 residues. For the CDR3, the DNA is TGTGCCAGCAGTGCGCCCGGACAGGGTTCATACGAGCAGTACTTC. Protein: CASSAPGQGSYEQYF.

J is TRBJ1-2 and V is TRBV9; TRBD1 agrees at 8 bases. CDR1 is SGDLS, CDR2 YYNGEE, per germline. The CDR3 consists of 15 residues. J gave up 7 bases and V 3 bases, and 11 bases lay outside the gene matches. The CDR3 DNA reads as TGTGCCAGCAGCGGACGGGACAGGCTTGGGGCTGGCTACACCTTC. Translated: CASSGRDRLGAGYTF.